What follows is one T cell receptor beta chain and its context. This record comes from a study of blood T cells in healthy people across ages. PCR was performed a second time for 7 to 11 cycles using a sample-barcoded 5' primer and a J-beta primer mix. TCRdb reanalysed the 5' RACE reads using MiXCR and keeps one entry per CDR3 protein. The data show about 940,000 distinct CDR3 sequences, 45% to 50% seen once. This CDR3 has 15 amino acids. In germline, CDR1 is MGHDK, CDR2 SYGVNS. The V end lost 3 bases, the J end lost 5 bases, and 14 bases lay between the germline ends. The chain employs TRBV25-1 and TRBJ2-1, with D maybe TRBD2 (6 bases). This receptor was taken from a man younger than 45 in good health. The sequenced sample consisted of blood. CDR3 nucleotide sequence: TGTGCCAGCAGTGACCTCCGCGGGGCTCACAATGAGCAGTTCTTC. Its protein is CASSDLRGAHNEQFF.